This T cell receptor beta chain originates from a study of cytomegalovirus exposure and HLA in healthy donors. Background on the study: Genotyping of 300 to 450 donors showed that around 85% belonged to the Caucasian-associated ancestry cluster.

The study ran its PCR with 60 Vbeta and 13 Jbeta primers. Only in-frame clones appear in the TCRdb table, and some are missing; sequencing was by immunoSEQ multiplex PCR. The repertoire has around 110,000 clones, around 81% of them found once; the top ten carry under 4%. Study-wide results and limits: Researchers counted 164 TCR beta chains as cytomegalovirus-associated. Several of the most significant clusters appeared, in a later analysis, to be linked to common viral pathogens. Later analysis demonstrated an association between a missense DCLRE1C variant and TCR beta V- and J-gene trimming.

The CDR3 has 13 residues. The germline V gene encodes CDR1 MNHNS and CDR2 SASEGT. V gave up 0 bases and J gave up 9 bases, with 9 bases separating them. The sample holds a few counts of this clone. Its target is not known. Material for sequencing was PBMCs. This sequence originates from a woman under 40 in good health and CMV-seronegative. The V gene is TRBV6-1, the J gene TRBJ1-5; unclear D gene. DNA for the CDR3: TGTGCCAGCAGTGAAGCGCGCGTCCGGCCCCAGCATTTT. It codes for CASSEARVRPQHF.